The clone carrying this T cell receptor (beta chain) was detected many times. The antigen remains undetermined. The data belong to a study of T cells in Graves' hyperthyroidism and ophthalmopathy. Study in general: Peripheral blood was secured at the point of initial diagnosis, before any treatment. Study-wide results and limits: Blood shared most expanded thyroid clonotypes above 0.001.

Template material for amplifying TCR beta CDR3 regions consisted of RNA transcripts. Initially, a first-round RT-PCR of the TCR CDR3 employed the HTBI primer set. TCRdb used MiXCR to reprocess the multiplex PCR reads, holding one entry per CDR3 protein. There are around 340,000 distinct CDR3 sequences in the sample; about a sixth occur only once, and almost 35% lies in the top ten. The CDR3 is 15 amino acids. V trimming: 3 bases; J trimming: 5 bases; junction bases outside the gene matches: 7. Looked up from germline, CDR1 is KGHSH and CDR2 is LQKENI. The study left out patients who had uncontrolled infection, other autoimmune disease, pregnancy or lactation. Orbital computed tomography and thyroid ultrasound, together with serum TRAb and thyroxine and clinical symptoms, were used for diagnoses.

This sequence was found in a woman in her thirties with Graves' hyperthyroidism that later progressed to Graves' ophthalmopathy. Sequencing used blood. The J gene is TRBJ2-7, the V gene TRBV18; 10 bases are shared with TRBD1. CDR3 in amino acids: CASSPGTGVSNEQYF. CDR3 bases: TGTGCCAGCTCACCGGGGACAGGGGTGTCTAACGAGCAGTACTTC.